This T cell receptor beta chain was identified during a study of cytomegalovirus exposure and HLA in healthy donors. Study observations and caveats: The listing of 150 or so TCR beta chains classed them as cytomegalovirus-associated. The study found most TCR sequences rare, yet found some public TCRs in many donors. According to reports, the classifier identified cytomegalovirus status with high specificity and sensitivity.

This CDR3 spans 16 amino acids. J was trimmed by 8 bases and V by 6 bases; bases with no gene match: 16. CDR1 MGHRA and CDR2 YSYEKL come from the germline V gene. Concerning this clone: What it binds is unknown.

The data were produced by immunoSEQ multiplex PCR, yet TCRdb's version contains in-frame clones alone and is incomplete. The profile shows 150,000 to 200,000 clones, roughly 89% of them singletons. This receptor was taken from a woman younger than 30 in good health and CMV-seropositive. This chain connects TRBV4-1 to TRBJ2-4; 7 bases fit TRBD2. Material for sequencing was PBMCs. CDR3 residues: CASSQLRAGVKDIQYF. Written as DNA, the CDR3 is TGCGCCAGCAGTCAGTTGCGGGCGGGGGTAAAGGACATTCAGTACTTC.